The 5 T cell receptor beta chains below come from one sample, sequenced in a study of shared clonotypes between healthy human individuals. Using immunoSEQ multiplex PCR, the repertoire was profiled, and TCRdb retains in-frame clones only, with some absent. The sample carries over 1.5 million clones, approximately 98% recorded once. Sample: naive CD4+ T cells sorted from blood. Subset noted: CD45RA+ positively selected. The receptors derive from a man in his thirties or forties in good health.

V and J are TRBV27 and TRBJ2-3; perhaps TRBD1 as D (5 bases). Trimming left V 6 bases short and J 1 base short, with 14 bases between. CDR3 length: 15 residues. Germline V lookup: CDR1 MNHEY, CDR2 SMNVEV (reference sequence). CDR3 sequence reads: CASRALGARTDTQYF. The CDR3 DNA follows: TGTGCCAGCAGGGCCCTAGGGGCACGCACAGATACGCAGTATTTT.

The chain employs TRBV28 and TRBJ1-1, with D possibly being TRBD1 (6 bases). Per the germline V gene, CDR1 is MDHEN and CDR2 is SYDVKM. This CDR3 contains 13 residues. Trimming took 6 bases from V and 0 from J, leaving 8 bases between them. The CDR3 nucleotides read TGTGCCAGCAGCAGGACAGTGAACACTGAAGCTTTCTTT. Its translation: CASSRTVNTEAFF.

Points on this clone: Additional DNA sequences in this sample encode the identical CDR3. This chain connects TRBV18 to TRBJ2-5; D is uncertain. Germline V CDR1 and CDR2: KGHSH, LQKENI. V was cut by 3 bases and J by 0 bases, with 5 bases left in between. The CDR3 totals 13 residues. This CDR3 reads CASSPQYQETQYF. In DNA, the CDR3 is TGTGCCAGCTCACCGCAGTACCAAGAGACCCAGTACTTC.

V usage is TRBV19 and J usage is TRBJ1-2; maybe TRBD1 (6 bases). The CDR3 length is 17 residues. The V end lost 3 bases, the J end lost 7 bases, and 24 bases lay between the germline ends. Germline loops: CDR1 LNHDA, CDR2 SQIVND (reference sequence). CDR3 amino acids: CASSIRGQTPNYGGYTF. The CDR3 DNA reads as TGTGCCAGTAGTATTCGCGGACAGACACCTAACTATGGTGGCTACACCTTC.

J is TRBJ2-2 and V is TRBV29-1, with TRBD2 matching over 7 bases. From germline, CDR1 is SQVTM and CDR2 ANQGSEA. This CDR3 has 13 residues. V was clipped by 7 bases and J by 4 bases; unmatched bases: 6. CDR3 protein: CSAAWTSTGELFF. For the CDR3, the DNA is TGCAGCGCCGCCTGGACTAGCACCGGGGAGCTGTTTTTT.